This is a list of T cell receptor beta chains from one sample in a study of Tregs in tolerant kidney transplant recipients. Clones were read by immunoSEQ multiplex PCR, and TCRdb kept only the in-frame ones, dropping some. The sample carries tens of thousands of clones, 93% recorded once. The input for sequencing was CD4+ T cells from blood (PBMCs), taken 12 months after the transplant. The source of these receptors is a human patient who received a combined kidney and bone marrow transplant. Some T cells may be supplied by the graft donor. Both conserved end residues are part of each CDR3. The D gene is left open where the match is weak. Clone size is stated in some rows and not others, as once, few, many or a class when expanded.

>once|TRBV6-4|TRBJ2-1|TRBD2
CASSIAGGKVNEQFF
TGTGCCAGCAGCATAGCGGGGGGGAAGGTGAATGAGCAGTTCTTC
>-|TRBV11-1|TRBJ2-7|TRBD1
CASSLDRDRVFYEQYF
TGTGCCAGCAGCTTAGACAGAGACAGGGTATTCTACGAGCAGTACTTC
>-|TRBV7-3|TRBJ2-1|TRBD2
CASSSRTSGSWLNEQFF
TGTGCCAGCAGCTCTAGGACTAGCGGGAGTTGGTTGAATGAGCAGTTCTTC
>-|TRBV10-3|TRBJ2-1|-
CAISEGGGTYNEQFF
TGTGCCATCAGTGAAGGGGGTGGGACCTACAATGAGCAGTTCTTC
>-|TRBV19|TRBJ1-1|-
CASSIPSGTMNTEAFF
TGTGCCAGTAGTATCCCCTCAGGGACAATGAACACTGAAGCTTTCTTT
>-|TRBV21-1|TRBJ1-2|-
CASSKGKRSRYYGYTF
TGTGCCAGCAGCAAAGGGAAGAGGAGTCGTTACTATGGCTACACCTTC
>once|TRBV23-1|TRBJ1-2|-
CASRAQGDYGYTF
TGCGCCAGCAGGGCACAGGGAGACTATGGCTACACCTTC
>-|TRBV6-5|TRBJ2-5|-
CATRPRQSKETQYF
TGTGCCACCAGGCCCAGGCAGTCCAAAGAGACCCAGTACTTC
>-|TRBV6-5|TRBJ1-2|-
CASSYYQPGNYGYTF
TGTGCCAGCAGTTACTATCAACCGGGAAACTATGGCTACACCTTC
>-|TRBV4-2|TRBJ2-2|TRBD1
CASSQPDRVRGELFF
TGTGCCAGCAGCCAACCGGACAGGGTCCGCGGGGAGCTGTTTTTT
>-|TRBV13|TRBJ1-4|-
CASSFREAKLFF
TGTGCCAGCAGCTTCAGGGAGGCAAAACTGTTTTTT
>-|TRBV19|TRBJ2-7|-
CASSISLATYEQYF
TGTGCCAGTAGTATTAGCCTAGCGACTTACGAGCAGTACTTC
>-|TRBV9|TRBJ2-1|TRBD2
CASSVAGRSGGFPYNEQFF
TGTGCCAGCAGCGTAGCGGGTCGAAGCGGGGGGTTCCCCTACAATGAGCAGTTCTTC
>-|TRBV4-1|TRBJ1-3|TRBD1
CASSQGEGTGGESGNTIYF
TGCGCCAGCAGCCAAGGGGAGGGGACAGGGGGCGAGTCTGGAAACACCATATATTTT
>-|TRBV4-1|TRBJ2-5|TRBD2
CASSQKATRGGPETQYF
TGCGCCAGCAGCCAAAAGGCCACTCGGGGGGGCCCTGAGACCCAGTACTTC
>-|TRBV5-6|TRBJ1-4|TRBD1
CASSLTGVATNEKLFF
TGTGCCAGCAGCTTGACAGGGGTTGCAACTAATGAAAAACTGTTTTTT
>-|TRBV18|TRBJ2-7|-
CASSPPADYEQYF
TGTGCCAGCTCACCCCCTGCAGACTACGAGCAGTACTTC
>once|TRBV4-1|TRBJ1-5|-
CASSQDVGQFYQPQHF
TGCGCCAGCAGCCAAGATGTTGGGCAATTCTATCAGCCCCAGCATTTT
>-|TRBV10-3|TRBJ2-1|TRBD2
CAIMVVAGGLNEQFF
TGTGCCATCATGGTGGTAGCGGGAGGTTTAAATGAGCAGTTCTTC
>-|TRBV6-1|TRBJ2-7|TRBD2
CASSVSGPYEQYF
TGTGCCAGCAGTGTTAGCGGGCCCTACGAGCAGTACTTC
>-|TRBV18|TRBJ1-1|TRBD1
CASSRAPGQGNTEAFF
TGTGCCAGCTCACGGGCACCGGGACAGGGGAACACTGAAGCTTTCTTT
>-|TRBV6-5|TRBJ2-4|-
CASSLGGLAKNIQYF
TGTGCCAGCAGTTTAGGCGGTCTAGCCAAAAACATTCAGTACTTC
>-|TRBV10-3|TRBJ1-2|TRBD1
CAISAGQSISNYGYTF
TGTGCCATCAGTGCGGGACAGTCAATCTCTAACTATGGCTACACCTTC
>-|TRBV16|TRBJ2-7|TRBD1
CASSPRGPLLDEQYF
TGTGCCAGCAGCCCCAGGGGGCCCTTGTTGGACGAGCAGTACTTC